These 20 T cell receptor beta chains share one sample of origin, sequenced in a study of shared clonotypes between healthy human individuals. Here immunoSEQ multiplex PCR was the method, and the copy in TCRdb shows in-frame clones only, minus some. The table lists under 550,000 clones, 96% of them singletons. The sequenced sample was naive CD4+ T cells sorted from blood. Subset denoted: CD45RA+ positively selected. These receptors all come from a woman in her thirties in good health.

V usage is TRBV5-4 and J usage is TRBJ1-4; D remains ambiguous. Germline V lookup: CDR1 SGHNT, CDR2 YYREEE (reference sequence). Trimming cost V 4 bases and J 7 bases, with 14 bases left between them. The CDR3 sequence is 14 residues long. The CDR3 is CASSTSAVAEKLFF. The DNA for the CDR3 is TGTGCCAGCAGCACCTCAGCTGTGGCTGAAAAACTGTTTTTT.

The chain recombines TRBV10-3 with TRBJ1-5; D remains ambiguous. The CDR3 has 13 residues. V lost 7 bases and J 7 bases, leaving 14 bases between the germline ends. Per the germline V gene, CDR1 is ENHRY and CDR2 is SYGVKD. The CDR3 DNA is TGTGCCATCACGGCCCCTAAGCGGCAGCCCCAGCATTTT. It is translated as CAITAPKRQPQHF.

The V and J genes are TRBV11-2 and TRBJ1-2; TRBD1 might be the D (6 bases). Per germline, CDR1 SGHAT and CDR2 FQNNGV. The CDR3 has 14 residues. Trimming took 5 bases from V and 2 from J, leaving 12 bases between them. The CDR3 loop reads CASSPSGQNYGYTF. Written as DNA, the CDR3 is TGTGCCAGCAGCCCCTCCGGACAGAACTATGGCTACACCTTC.

V usage is TRBV10-3 and J usage is TRBJ1-2, with TRBD1 identical over 7 bases. Germline CDR1 and CDR2: ENHRY and SYGVKD. Losses at the gene ends were 5 bases for V and 6 bases for J; bases not matched to a gene: 6. The length of the CDR3 is 13 residues. Here the CDR3 DNA reads TGTGCCATCAGTTGGGACAGCCGGGATGGCTACACCTTC. Encoded protein: CAISWDSRDGYTF.

V gene TRBV9 combines with J gene TRBJ1-4; 8 bases agree with TRBD1. V lost 3 bases, J lost 7 bases, and 8 bases stayed unmatched. Germline V CDR1 and CDR2: SGDLS, YYNGEE. The CDR3 is 15 residues long. The chain's CDR3 is CASSALQGGGEKLFF. CDR3 nucleotide sequence: TGTGCCAGCAGCGCACTACAGGGGGGTGGTGAAAAACTGTTTTTT.

The chain employs TRBV5-1 and TRBJ2-7; D possibly corresponds to TRBD2 (5 bases). CDR1 and CDR2 from the germline V gene are SGHRS and YFSETQ. This CDR3 comprises 16 residues. The ends were cut back, 0 bases at V and 0 bases at J, with 13 bases in the middle. The CDR3 loop is CASSLGTPMFSYEQYF. Written as DNA, the CDR3 is TGCGCCAGCAGCTTGGGGACTCCAATGTTCTCCTACGAGCAGTACTTC.

The genes are TRBV11-3 and TRBJ1-1; D perhaps matches TRBD1 (5 bases). Germline V CDR1 and CDR2: SGHNT, YENEEA. This CDR3 is built from 15 residues. V dropped 1 base and J dropped 1 base, with 10 bases sitting between them. CDR3 DNA sequence: TGTGCCAGCAGCTTAGGCCAAGGACAGAACACTGAAGCTTTCTTT. Its translation: CASSLGQGQNTEAFF. Full variable domain (rest looked up from reference TRBV11-3 and TRBJ1-1): EAGVVQSPRYKIIEKKQPVAFWCNPISGHNTLYWYLQNLGQGPELLIRYENEEAVDDSQLPKDRFSAERLKGVDSTLKIQPAELGDSAVYLCASSLGQGQNTEAFFGQGTRLTVV.

The chain combines TRBV27 with TRBJ1-1, with D possibly being TRBD1 (6 bases). The CDR3 length is 17 residues. Between the trimmed V and J ends, which lost 5 bases and 4 bases, there was a span of 23 bases. Germline loops: CDR1 MNHEY, CDR2 SMNVEV (reference sequence). The CDR3 sequence is CASSAGIPGVGSTEAFF. The CDR3 DNA follows: TGTGCCAGCAGTGCCGGGATTCCAGGGGTAGGGAGCACTGAAGCTTTCTTT.

The gene calls are TRBV11-3 and TRBJ2-7; the D gene is possibly TRBD2 (5 bases). This CDR3 is built from 13 residues. Trimming left V 9 bases short and J 4 bases short, with 16 bases between. The germline gives CDR1 SGHNT, CDR2 YENEEA. CDR3 amino acids: CASRRAREYEQYF. The CDR3, as DNA: TGTGCCAGTCGCCGGGCAAGGGAGTACGAGCAGTACTTC.

The J gene is TRBJ2-7, the V gene TRBV7-8, with D possibly matching TRBD1 (6 bases). The CDR3 spans 15 residues. CDR1 is SGHVS, CDR2 FQNEAQ, per germline. The V end lost 4 bases, the J end lost 5 bases, and 18 bases lay between the germline ends. The CDR3 loop reads CASSSSPTGTHEQYF. The CDR3 nucleotides are TGTGCCAGCAGCTCATCCCCGACAGGTACCCACGAGCAGTACTTC.

This rearrangement joins TRBV28 to TRBJ1-2; D call uncertain. The CDR3 is 12 amino acids. V was clipped by 3 bases and J by 5 bases, with 7 bases between them. Germline CDR1 and CDR2: MDHEN and SYDVKM. CDR3 in DNA: TGTGCCAGCAGTTTTTTAATATATGGCTACACCTTC. It encodes CASSFLIYGYTF.

The V call is TRBV28, the J call TRBJ2-7; 8 bases fit TRBD1. This CDR3 spans 14 amino acids. V was clipped by 11 bases and J by 5 bases; unmatched bases: 14. Germline CDR1 and CDR2: MDHEN and SYDVKM. In DNA, the CDR3 is TGTGCCGGACGAGGCAGGGGGCTAGGCCACGAGCAGTACTTC. It specifies CAGRGRGLGHEQYF.

This sequence joins TRBV25-1 and TRBJ2-1; possibly TRBD1 for D (6 bases). In germline, CDR1 is MGHDK, CDR2 SYGVNS. The V gene lost 6 bases and the J gene lost 2 bases, with 11 bases spanning the gap. This CDR3 has 14 amino acids. The CDR3 region has the DNA TGTGCCAGCAGACCCACAGGGCCCTACAATGAGCAGTTCTTC. Protein: CASRPTGPYNEQFF.

The chain uses TRBV15 and TRBJ2-3; D is ambiguous. The V end lost 5 bases, the J end lost 3 bases, and 12 bases lay between the germline ends. The CDR3 contains 14 residues. Germline values: CDR1 LNHNV, CDR2 YYDKDF (reference sequence). The CDR3 DNA follows: TGTGCCACCAGCGGCTATTTTTCGACAGATACGCAGTATTTT. It is translated as CATSGYFSTDTQYF.

The genes are TRBV7-8 and TRBJ2-7, with a weak D call TRBD1 (6 bases). Germline CDR1 and CDR2: SGHVS and FQNEAQ. The CDR3 length is 17 residues. V lost 2 bases and J 1 base, leaving 18 bases between the germline ends. CDR3 DNA: TGTGCCAGCAGCTTACGGTTCAAGACAGGCTCTTCCTACGAGCAGTACTTC. Translated, it gives CASSLRFKTGSSYEQYF.

The chain recombines TRBV7-9 with TRBJ2-7; TRBD2 agrees at 9 bases. The germline V gene encodes CDR1 SEHNR and CDR2 FQNEAQ (reference sequence). CDR3 length: 13 amino acids. V trimming: 7 bases; J trimming: 5 bases; junction bases outside the gene matches: 6. The chain's CDR3 is CASNGLAPDEQYF. CDR3 nucleotides: TGTGCCAGCAATGGACTAGCGCCGGACGAGCAGTACTTC.

The chain recombines TRBV5-1 with TRBJ2-7, with D uncertain. V gave up 2 bases and J gave up 0 bases, with 12 bases separating them. The CDR3 totals 15 residues. Germline V CDR1 and CDR2: SGHRS, YFSETQ. The CDR3 DNA reads as TGCGCCAGCAGCTTAGGGCAGGACCTCTCCTACGAGCAGTACTTC. It specifies CASSLGQDLSYEQYF.

The genes are TRBV7-8 and TRBJ2-4; tentatively, D is TRBD2 (5 bases). Germline CDR1 SGHVS, CDR2 FQNEAQ. V was cut by 0 bases and J by 6 bases, with 12 bases left in between. CDR3 length equals 15 residues. CDR3 sequence (DNA): TGTGCCAGCAGCTTAGCGTCAGCGGCTTTAAACATTCAGTACTTC. This gives the protein CASSLASAALNIQYF. Based on the CDR3 plus reference TRBV7-8 and TRBJ2-4, the full variable domain is GAGVSQSPRYKVAKRGQDVALRCDPISGHVSLFWYQQALGQGPEFLTYFQNEAQLDKSGLPSDRFFAERPEGSVSTLKIQRTQQEDSAVYLCASSLASAALNIQYFGAGTRLSVL.

The V and J genes are TRBV6-1 and TRBJ2-7; 9 bases agree with TRBD1. The CDR3 length is 15 residues. Germline loops: CDR1 MNHNS, CDR2 SASEGT. Trimming removed 2 bases from V and 5 bases from J; junction bases left unmatched: 7. The CDR3 sequence is CASSESGQGRDEQYF. CDR3 nucleotide sequence: TGTGCCAGCAGTGAATCTGGACAGGGGAGGGACGAGCAGTACTTC.

The chain joins TRBV6-5 to TRBJ1-2; possibly TRBD1 for D (6 bases). The germline gives CDR1 MNHEY, CDR2 SVGAGI. With 6 bases removed from V and 8 bases from J, the gap between germline ends came to 13 bases. This CDR3 has 12 amino acids. The CDR3 DNA follows: TGTGCCAGCAGCCCGAACAGGGACGGCTACACCTTC. Its protein product is CASSPNRDGYTF.